This entry concerns a single TCR beta chain. Its antigen is unknown. Base qualities are not provided; no much larger clone lies one nucleotide away. This record belongs to a study of cytomegalovirus exposure and HLA in healthy donors (dated by TCRdb to about 2017). Turning to the overall study: In an earlier analysis of several hundred of the donors, roughly 300 Gb of sequence data and 100 million or so unique TCR beta sequences from 150 million to 200 million T cells were reported. An early release that covered about 600 HLA-typed donors contained about 300 gigabases of sequencing data and 75 million to 100 million unique TCR sequences. The genetic ancestry cluster associated with self-reported Caucasian donors included 81% of the roughly 410 genotyped donors. The study aimed to test whether cataloging public T cell receptors could reveal signatures of past pathogen exposure. Using immunosequencing, the study profiled T cell repertoires from about 610 subjects and related those repertoires to cytomegalovirus serostatus. A separate validation cohort of 100 to 150 different subjects was used in addition to the roughly 700-subject first cohort. To predict cytomegalovirus infection status, the study combined high-throughput TCR immunosequencing, statistical association of individual TCRs with disease status, and machine learning. A later analysis re-analyzed previously published TCR beta repertoires from about 600 donors and added high-resolution HLA genotyping to study TCR occurrence patterns. In the later analysis, no new phenotypic data were used to find candidate immune exposures; instead, reliance was placed on TCR beta sequences and their occurrence across donors. In an earlier analysis of roughly 600 of the donors, high-throughput TCR beta sequencing was used to judge whether each TCR beta V gene segment behaved as functional or pseudogenic. Donor age, sex, ethnicity and CMV serostatus were compiled alongside the repertoire data. In a later genetic analysis, genome-wide SNP genotypes for about 65% of the 666 donors were used, and that subset was treated as a discovery cohort. All discovery cohort repertoires had been generated on a single sequencing platform. Both class I and class II loci were covered by HLA typing, at four-digit resolution. Typing coverage varied by locus: about 620-630 donors for A, B, C, DRB1 and DQB1; approximately 500 for DQA1; around 570 for DPA1; about 450 for DPB1. Because of strong linkage in the cohort, roughly five DR-DQ haplotypes were treated as single units for association and clustering. Across about 370 genotyped donors of the cohort, an average of about 250,000 unique TCR beta nucleotide sequences per donor were sequenced, and around 19% of those sequences were non-productive. The full study reports these points: A further reported finding was that TCR beta sequences accurately predicted the HLA-A and HLA-B alleles for most subjects in the first cohort. According to a later genetic analysis, donors in an Asian-associated ancestry cluster had fewer N-insertions in productive TCRs than the approximately 630-donor mean. In a later analysis, most CMV-associated TCR beta chains were found to appear HLA-restricted, with HLA associations seemingly driven largely by CMV exposure. A group of highly shared sequence variants was considered likely to be a technical artifact of the sequencing pipeline. A later analysis associated around 16,000 TCR beta sequences with specific HLA alleles at a false discovery rate of 0.05. In an earlier analysis of 587 of the donors, most TCR beta V segments appeared in productive rearrangements about 87% or about 30% of the time, broadly matching IMGT annotations. The presence/absence analyses assumed that sequencing depth was roughly uniform across donors, and that assumption may not be true. In vitro tests confirmed that three of the cytomegalovirus-associated TCR beta chains recognize cytomegalovirus antigens. The only immune exposure information available for the cohort was CMV serostatus. Most TCR sequences were observed very rarely across donors, whereas some public TCRs were present in many individuals. Because some donors lacked HLA typing at each locus, the association tests relied only on the typed subset. Linkage disequilibrium might explain the correlated functional status among segregating V segments, but an unknown experimental factor could not be excluded. The study gave a list of 150 to 200 TCR beta chains associated with cytomegalovirus. Cytomegalovirus status was reported to be diagnosed by the classifier with high specificity and sensitivity in both the original and validation cohorts. Because counts were too low, approximately 15 rarely observed V segments, including chromosome 9 orphons, were excluded from the earlier analysis of some 540 of the donors. When HLA alleles, especially DR and DQ, strongly co-occurred, TCR associations were difficult to assign to individual alleles. Several of the top co-occurrence clusters appeared to be linked to parvovirus B19, influenza, CMV and Epstein-Barr virus, according to a later analysis. According to the authors, the approach could potentially be generalized to other disease states and immunological phenotypes. In a later analysis, the rate of TCR association differed among HLA loci, with DRB1 alleles having the most associated TCRs and HLA-C alleles having the fewest. A later analysis found that HLA-associated TCR beta chains were more clonally expanded and had lower generation probabilities than equally common non-associated chains. A later genetic analysis associated a missense DCLRE1C variant with V-gene and J-gene trimming of TCR beta chains, and an independent cohort replicated the association. Only TCR beta chains were sequenced in this cohort, and the absence of alpha or paired-chain data limited detectable features.

In total, fewer than 750 healthy bone marrow donors made up the cohort. All cohort members were sampled while nominally healthy, although unrecorded immune exposures were likely present. The donor was CMV seronegative and belonged to the group of several hundred seronegative cohort members. Every donor gave a peripheral blood sample, and the peripheral blood mononuclear cells from that sample were used for TCR beta sequencing. The Qiagen DNeasy Blood Extraction Kit was used to extract genomic DNA from the blood cell samples. The library was prepared using the immunoSEQ multiplex PCR assay. The multiplex PCR relied on a mix of 60 forward primers for TCR Vbeta segments and 13 reverse primers for TCR Jbeta segments. The CDR3 region of rearranged TCR beta genes was amplified from genomic DNA with a multiplex PCR assay. On the Illumina HiSeq System, the amplified TCR beta libraries were sequenced as 87-base-pair reads. Processing in the source paper ran as follows. A later analysis tallied 70 million to 100 million unique TCR beta chains across the roughly 610 repertoires, and 10 million to 11 million of those chains were shared by two or more donors. Raw reads were error-corrected and collapsed into unique sequences by a nearest-neighbor algorithm in which closely related sequences were merged to remove PCR and sequencing errors. Alignment of CDR3 sequences to IMGT reference sequences was used to assign V, D and J gene segments. For a sequence to be retained, at least a six-nucleotide match to both a V gene segment and a J gene segment was required. A rearrangement was called productive if the CDR3 had no stop codons and remained in frame with V and J, and every other rearrangement was called non-productive. Following IMGT convention, CDR3 was defined as the stretch from the second conserved V-encoded cysteine up to the conserved J-encoded phenylalanine. Sequences without an unambiguous match to a single V gene segment were excluded from the earlier analysis of approximately 560 of the donors. An earlier analysis of 550 to 650 of the donors classified V segments as functional when productive rearrangements were above 56.7% and as segregating when the standard deviation between donors was above 5%. A statistical classification framework was built for diagnosing cytomegalovirus status from the catalog of TCR beta chain sequences. A later analysis assigned V and J genes by comparing TCR nucleotide sequences with IMGT/GENE-DB human TR gene sequences. A later analysis assigned CDR3 sequences and most-parsimonious VDJ recombination scenarios with the TCRdist pipeline. In a later analysis, every TCR beta chain was defined by the combination of its CDR3 amino acid sequence and its V-gene family, and reads without a unique V-gene family were dropped. As a way to deal with suspected cross-contamination and a sequencing artifact, a later analysis dropped approximately 590 nucleotide sequences that were highly shared and had low generation probability. In a later analysis, a clonal expansion index for each public chain was calculated from normalized within-repertoire ranks of inferred template counts. In a later analysis, generation probabilities were computed with a VDJ recombination model fitted to out-of-frame rearrangements, and the resulting probabilities were checked against IGoR. In a later analysis, hypergeometric tests were used to score TCR-TCR, TCR-HLA and TCR-CMV co-occurrence, with a repertoire-size bias correction applied to TCR pairs. A later analysis estimated false discovery rates by permuting HLA or CMV assignments 20 times. In a later analysis, co-occurring TCRs were grouped with DBSCAN, and TCRdist sequence similarity was added when clustering was performed within HLA-allele-positive subsets. Co-occurrence clustering excluded repertoires with fewer than 30,000 or more than 120,000 public chains, plus five with anomalous nucleotide sharing. Sourced from immuneACCESS, this table was stored by TCRdb with only in-frame sequences that have V and J called. A share of the clones is absent; for the studies checked, an unresolved V gene accounts for under half, and the remainder has no known explanation. V, J and clone size derive from that table, while D and trimming were established from the DNA sequence. The sample table contains approximately 160,000 clones; only one count was recorded for 75% of them. Of the sample, just under 5% is held by the ten largest clones.

The sample comprised PBMCs. The source of this sequence is a male donor in good health and CMV-seronegative.

For the CDR3, the sequence is CASSISGMGAETQYF. At the DNA level, the sequence is TGTGCCAGTAGTATCAGCGGGATGGGGGCAGAGACCCAGTACTTC. The chain employs TRBV19 and TRBJ2-5; perhaps TRBD2 is the D gene, with 7 bases matching. Cut back by 3 bases and 4 bases, the V and J ends lie 15 bases apart. Inclusive of the bounding cysteine and phenylalanine, the CDR3 is 15 residues long. Only the CDR3 portion is preserved as DNA: 45 bases, with reading frame beginning at the first base. The germline V gene (reference sequence) provides CDR1 LNHDA and CDR2 SQIVND.